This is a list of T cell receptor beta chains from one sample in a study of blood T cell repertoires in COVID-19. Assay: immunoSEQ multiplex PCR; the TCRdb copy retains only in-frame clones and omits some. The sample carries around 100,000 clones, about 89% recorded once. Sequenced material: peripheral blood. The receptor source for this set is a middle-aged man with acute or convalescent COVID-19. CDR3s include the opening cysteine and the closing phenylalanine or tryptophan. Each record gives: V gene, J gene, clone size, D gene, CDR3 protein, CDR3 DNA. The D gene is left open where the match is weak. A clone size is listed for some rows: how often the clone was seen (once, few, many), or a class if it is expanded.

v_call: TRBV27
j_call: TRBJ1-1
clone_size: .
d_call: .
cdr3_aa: CASSPSKPGGYTEAFF
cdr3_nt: TGTGCCAGCTCCCCCTCCAAACCGGGAGGTTACACTGAAGCTTTCTTT

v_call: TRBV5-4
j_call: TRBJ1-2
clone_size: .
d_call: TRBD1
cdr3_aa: CASSLEGTALHGYTF
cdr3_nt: TGTGCCAGCAGCTTGGAGGGGACAGCTCTCCATGGCTACACCTTC

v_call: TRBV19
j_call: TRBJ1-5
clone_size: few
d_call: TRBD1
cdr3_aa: CASSTVRDRDQPQHF
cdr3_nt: TGTGCCAGTAGTACCGTTCGGGACAGGGATCAGCCCCAGCATTTT

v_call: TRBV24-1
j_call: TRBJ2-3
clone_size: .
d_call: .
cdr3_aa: CATSDPTSTDTQYF
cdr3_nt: TGTGCCACCAGTGATCCAACTAGCACAGATACGCAGTATTTT

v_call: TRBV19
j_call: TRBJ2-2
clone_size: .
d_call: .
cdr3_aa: CASPVLNTGELFF
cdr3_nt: TGTGCCAGTCCCGTTCTTAACACCGGGGAGCTGTTTTTT

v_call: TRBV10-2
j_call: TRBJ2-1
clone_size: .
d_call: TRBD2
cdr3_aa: CASHRLAISYNEQFF
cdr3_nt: TGCGCCAGCCACCGACTAGCGATTTCCTACAATGAGCAGTTCTTC

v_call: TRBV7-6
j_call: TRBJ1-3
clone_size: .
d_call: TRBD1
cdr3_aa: CASSLAMGQGNGNTIYF
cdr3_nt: TGTGCCAGCAGCTTAGCTATGGGACAGGGGAACGGAAACACCATATATTTT

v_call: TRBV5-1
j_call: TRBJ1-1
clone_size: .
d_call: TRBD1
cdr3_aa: CASSLAGGPEAFF
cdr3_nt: TGCGCCAGCAGCTTGGCAGGGGGGCCAGAAGCTTTCTTT

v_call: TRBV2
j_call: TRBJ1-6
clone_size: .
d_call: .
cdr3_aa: CASHKGRPPFYNSPLHF
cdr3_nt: TGTGCCAGCCACAAGGGGAGGCCACCATTCTATAATTCACCCCTCCACTTT

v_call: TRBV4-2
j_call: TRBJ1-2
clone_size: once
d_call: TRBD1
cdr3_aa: CASSHPGEGASYGYTF
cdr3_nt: TGTGCCAGCAGCCATCCCGGAGAGGGGGCAAGCTATGGCTACACCTTC

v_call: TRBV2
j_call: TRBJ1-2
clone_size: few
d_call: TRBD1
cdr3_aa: CASSDVLSGGLGYTF
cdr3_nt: TGTGCCAGCAGCGACGTCCTTTCAGGGGGCTTGGGCTACACCTTC

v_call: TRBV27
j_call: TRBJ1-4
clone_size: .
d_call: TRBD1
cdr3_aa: CASSPLGQIATNEKLFF
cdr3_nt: TGTGCCAGCAGTCCCCTGGGACAGATTGCAACTAATGAAAAACTGTTTTTT

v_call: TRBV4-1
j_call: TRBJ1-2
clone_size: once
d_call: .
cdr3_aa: CASSQELYVDSYGYTF
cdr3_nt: TGCGCCAGCAGCCAAGAGCTATATGTGGACAGTTATGGCTACACCTTC

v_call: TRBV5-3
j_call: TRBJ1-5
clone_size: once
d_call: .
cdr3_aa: CARSSVAGQPQHF
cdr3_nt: TGTGCCAGAAGCTCGGTGGCGGGGCAGCCCCAGCATTTT

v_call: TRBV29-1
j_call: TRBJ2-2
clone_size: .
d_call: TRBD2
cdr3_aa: CSVAGVGLAATGELFF
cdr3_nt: TGCAGCGTTGCAGGCGTTGGGCTAGCGGCAACCGGGGAGCTGTTTTTT

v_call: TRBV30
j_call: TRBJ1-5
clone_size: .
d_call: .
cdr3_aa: CAWSVPGHFRRGQPQHF
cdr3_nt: TGTGCCTGGAGTGTACCGGGACACTTTCGAAGGGGTCAGCCCCAGCATTTT

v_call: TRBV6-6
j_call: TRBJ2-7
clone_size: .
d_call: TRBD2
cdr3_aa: CATMGLARYEQYF
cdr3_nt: TGTGCCACTATGGGACTAGCGCGTTACGAGCAGTACTTC

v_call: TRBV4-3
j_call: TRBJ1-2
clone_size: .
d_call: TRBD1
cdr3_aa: CASSQDRDRNYGYTF
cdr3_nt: TGCGCCAGCAGCCAAGATCGGGACAGGAACTATGGCTACACCTTC

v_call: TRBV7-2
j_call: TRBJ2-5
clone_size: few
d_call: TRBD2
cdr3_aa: CASSLAAGGRETQYF
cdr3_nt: TGTGCCAGCAGCTTAGCCGCGGGGGGGCGTGAGACCCAGTACTTC

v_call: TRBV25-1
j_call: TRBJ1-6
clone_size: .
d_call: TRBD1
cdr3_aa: CASSERDRENSPLHF
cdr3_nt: TGTGCCAGCAGTGAACGGGACAGGGAGAATTCACCCCTCCACTTT

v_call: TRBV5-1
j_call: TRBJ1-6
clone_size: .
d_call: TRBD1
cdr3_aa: CASSLDRAANSPLHF
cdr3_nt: TGCGCCAGCAGCCTGGACAGGGCTGCTAATTCACCCCTCCACTTT

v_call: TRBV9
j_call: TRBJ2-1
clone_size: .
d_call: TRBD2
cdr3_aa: CASSVGPSGASEQFF
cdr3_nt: TGTGCCAGCAGCGTAGGGCCTAGCGGGGCATCTGAGCAGTTCTTC

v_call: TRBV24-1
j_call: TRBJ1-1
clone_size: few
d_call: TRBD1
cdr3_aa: CATSDRLGLGGAFF
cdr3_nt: TGTGCCACCAGTGACCGCCTAGGCTTAGGGGGCGCTTTCTTT

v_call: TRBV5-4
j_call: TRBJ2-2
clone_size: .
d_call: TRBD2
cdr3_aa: CASSGGLAGGTGELFF
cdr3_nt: TGTGCCAGCAGCGGAGGACTAGCGGGAGGGACCGGGGAGCTGTTTTTT

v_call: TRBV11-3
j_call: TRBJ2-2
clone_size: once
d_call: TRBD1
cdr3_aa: CASSRQGTGELFF
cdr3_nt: TGTGCCAGCAGCCGACAGGGCACCGGGGAGCTGTTTTTT

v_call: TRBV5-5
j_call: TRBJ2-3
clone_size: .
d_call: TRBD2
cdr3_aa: CASSSVGLAGTDTQYF
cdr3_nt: TGTGCCAGCAGCTCGGTCGGACTAGCGGGAACAGATACGCAGTATTTT

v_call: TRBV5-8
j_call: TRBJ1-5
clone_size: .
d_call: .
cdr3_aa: CATEAGGIRNQPQHF
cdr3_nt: TGTGCCACCGAGGCGGGTGGTATACGCAATCAGCCCCAGCATTTT

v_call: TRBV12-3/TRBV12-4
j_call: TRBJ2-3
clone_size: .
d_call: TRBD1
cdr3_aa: CASRGTGTDTQYF
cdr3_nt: TGTGCCAGCAGGGGGACAGGAACAGATACGCAGTATTTT

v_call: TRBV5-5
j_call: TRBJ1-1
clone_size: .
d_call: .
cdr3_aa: CANAQSPNTEAFF
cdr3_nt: TGTGCCAACGCTCAGTCCCCGAACACTGAAGCTTTCTTT

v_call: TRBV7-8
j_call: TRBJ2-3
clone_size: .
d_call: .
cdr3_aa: CASNRAGGITDTQYF
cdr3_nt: TGTGCCAGCAATCGGGCCGGCGGGATCACAGATACGCAGTATTTT

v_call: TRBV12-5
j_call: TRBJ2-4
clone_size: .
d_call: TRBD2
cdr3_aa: CASGLGSGGPRNIQYF
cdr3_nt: TGTGCTAGTGGTTTGGGTTCGGGAGGCCCGAGAAACATTCAGTACTTC

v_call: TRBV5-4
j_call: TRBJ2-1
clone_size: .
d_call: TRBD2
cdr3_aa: CASSLGGGSASGRYNEQFF
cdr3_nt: TGTGCCAGCAGCTTGGGAGGGGGTTCTGCTAGCGGGCGATACAATGAGCAGTTCTTC

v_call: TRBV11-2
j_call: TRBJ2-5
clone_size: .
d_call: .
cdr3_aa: CASSSPMAQETQYF
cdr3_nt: TGTGCCAGCAGCTCACCCATGGCACAAGAGACCCAGTACTTC

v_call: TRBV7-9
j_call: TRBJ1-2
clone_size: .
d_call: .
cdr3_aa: CASSLVTANYGYTF
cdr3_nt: TGTGCCAGCAGCTTAGTAACAGCCAACTATGGCTACACCTTC

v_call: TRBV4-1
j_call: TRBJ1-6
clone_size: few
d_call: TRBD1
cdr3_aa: CASSQGDSNSPLHF
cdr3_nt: TGCGCCAGCAGCCAAGGGGACAGCAATTCACCCCTCCACTTT

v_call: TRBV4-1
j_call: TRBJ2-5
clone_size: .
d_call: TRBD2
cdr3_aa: CASSQALADQETQYF
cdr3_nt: TGCGCCAGCAGCCAAGCCCTAGCGGACCAAGAGACCCAGTACTTC

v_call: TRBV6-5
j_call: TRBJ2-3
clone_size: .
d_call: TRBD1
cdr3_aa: CASSYTGQSTDTQYF
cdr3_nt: TGTGCCAGCAGTTACACGGGACAGTCCACAGATACGCAGTATTTT

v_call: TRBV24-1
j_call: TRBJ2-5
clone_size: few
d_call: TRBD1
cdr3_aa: CATSADRGQETQYF
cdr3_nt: TGTGCCACCAGTGCGGACAGGGGGCAAGAGACCCAGTACTTC

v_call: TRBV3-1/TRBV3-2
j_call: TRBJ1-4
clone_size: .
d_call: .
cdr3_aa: CASSQFPGESEKLFF
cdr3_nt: TGTGCCAGCAGCCAGTTCCCAGGGGAGTCCGAAAAACTGTTTTTT

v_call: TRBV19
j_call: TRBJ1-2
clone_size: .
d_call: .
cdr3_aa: CASSLRLSTINYGYTF
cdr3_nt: TGTGCCAGTAGTCTTCGGCTCTCCACTATTAACTATGGCTACACCTTC

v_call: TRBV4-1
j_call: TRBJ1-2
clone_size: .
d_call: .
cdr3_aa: CASSLWTGVNYGYTF
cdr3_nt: TGCGCCAGCAGCCTCTGGACGGGAGTTAACTATGGCTACACCTTC

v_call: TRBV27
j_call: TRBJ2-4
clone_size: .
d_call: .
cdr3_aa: CASSQRGLTKNIQYF
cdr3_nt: TGTGCCAGCAGCCAGCGTGGACTAACCAAAAACATTCAGTACTTC

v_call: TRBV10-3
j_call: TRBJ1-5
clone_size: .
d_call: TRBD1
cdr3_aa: CAISLDRGYQPQHF
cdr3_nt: TGTGCCATCAGCCTGGACAGGGGATATCAGCCCCAGCATTTT

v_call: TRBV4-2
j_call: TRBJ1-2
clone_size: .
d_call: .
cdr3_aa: CASNQERGQLYGYTF
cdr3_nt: TGTGCCAGCAACCAAGAGAGAGGACAGCTTTATGGCTACACCTTC